The present T cell receptor beta chain was sequenced within a study of prognosis after radiotherapy for stage I lung cancer. The CDR3 has 14 amino acids. Trimming pared 3 bases from V and 6 bases from J, leaving 10 bases between. Germline V gene sequence: CDR1 KGHDR, CDR2 SFDVKD. It was by two-round multiplex PCR that TCR beta CDR3 was amplified from genomic DNA. Primers specific to each TRBV and TRBJ gene drove first-round PCR. TCRdb re-derived calls from the multiplex PCR reads in MiXCR, one entry per CDR3 protein. Of about 15,000 distinct CDR3 sequences in the sample, around 32% were seen once. This clonotype appeared many times.

The chain employs TRBV24-1 and TRBJ2-2, with TRBD1 as a possible D gene (5 bases). The TCR sequence derives from a donor over 45 with non-small cell lung cancer. The sample consisted of PBMCs, taken before or after stereotactic body radiation therapy (not recorded which). The CDR3 sequence is CATSDTTDSGELFF. The CDR3 nucleotides read TGTGCCACCAGTGATACGACAGATTCCGGGGAGCTGTTTTTT.